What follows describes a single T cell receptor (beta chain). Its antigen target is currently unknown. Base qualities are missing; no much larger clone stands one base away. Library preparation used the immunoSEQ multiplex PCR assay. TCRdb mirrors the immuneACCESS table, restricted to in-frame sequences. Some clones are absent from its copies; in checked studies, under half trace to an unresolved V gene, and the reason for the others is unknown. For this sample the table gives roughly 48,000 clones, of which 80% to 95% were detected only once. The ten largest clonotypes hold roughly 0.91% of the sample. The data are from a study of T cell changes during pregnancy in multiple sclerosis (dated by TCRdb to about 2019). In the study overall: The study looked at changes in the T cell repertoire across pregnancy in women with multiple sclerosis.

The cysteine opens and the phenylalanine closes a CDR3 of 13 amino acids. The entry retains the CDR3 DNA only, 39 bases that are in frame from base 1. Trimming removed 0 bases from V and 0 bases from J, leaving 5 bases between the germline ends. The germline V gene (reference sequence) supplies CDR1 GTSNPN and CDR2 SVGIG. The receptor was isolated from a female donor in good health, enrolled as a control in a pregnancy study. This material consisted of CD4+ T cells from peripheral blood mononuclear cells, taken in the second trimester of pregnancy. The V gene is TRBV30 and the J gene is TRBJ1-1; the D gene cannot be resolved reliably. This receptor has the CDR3 CAWSVGMNTEAFF. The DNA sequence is TGTGCCTGGAGTGTCGGTATGAACACTGAAGCTTTCTTT.